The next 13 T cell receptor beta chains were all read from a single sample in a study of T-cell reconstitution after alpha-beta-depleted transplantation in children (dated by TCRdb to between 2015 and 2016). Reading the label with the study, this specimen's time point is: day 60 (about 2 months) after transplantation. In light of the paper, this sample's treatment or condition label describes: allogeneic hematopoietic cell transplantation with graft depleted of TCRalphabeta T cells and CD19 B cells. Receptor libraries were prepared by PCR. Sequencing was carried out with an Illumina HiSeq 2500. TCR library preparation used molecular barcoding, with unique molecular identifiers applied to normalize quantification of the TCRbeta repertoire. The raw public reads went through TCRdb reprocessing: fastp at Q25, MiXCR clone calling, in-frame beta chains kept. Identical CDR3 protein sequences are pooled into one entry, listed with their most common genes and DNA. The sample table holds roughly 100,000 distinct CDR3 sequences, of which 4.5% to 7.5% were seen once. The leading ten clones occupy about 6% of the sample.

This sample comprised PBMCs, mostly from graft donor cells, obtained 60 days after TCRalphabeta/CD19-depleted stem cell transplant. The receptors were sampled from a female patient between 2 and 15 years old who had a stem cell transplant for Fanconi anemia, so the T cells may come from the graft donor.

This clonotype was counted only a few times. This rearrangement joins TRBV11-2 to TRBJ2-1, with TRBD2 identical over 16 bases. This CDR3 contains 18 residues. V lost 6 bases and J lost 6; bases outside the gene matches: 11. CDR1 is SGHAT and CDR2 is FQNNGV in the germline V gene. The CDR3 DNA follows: TGTGCCAGCAGATCCGGGACTAGCGGGAGGGTGGGGGGCAATGAGCAGTTCTTC. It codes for CASRSGTSGRVGGNEQFF.

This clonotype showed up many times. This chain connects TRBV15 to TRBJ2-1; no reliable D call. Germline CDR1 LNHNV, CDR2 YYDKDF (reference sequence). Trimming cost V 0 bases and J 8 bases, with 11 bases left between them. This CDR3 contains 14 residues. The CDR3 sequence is CATSRELMLDEQFF. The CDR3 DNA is TGTGCCACCAGCAGAGAGCTCATGCTAGATGAGCAGTTCTTC.

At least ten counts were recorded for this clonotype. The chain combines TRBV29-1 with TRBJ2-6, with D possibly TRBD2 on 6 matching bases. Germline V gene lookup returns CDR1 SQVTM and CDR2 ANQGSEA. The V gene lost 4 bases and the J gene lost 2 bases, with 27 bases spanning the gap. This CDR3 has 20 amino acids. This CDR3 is CSVVEFGGSGGSPGANVLTF. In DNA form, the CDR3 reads TGCAGCGTTGTGGAGTTTGGGGGATCTGGGGGGTCTCCTGGGGCCAACGTCCTGACTTTC.

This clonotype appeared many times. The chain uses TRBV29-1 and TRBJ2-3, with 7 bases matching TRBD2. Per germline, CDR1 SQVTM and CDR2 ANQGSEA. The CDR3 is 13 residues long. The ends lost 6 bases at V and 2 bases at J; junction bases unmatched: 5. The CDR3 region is CSVASGTTDTQYF. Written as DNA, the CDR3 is TGCAGCGTCGCGAGCGGGACCACAGATACGCAGTATTTT.

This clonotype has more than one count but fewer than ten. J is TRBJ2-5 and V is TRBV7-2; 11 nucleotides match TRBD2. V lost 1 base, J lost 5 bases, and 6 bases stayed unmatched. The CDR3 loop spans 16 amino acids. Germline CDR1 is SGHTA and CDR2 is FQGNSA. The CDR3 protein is CASSLGVAGGPETQYF. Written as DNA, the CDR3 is TGTGCCAGCAGCTTAGGGGTAGCGGGGGGGCCCGAGACCCAGTACTTC.

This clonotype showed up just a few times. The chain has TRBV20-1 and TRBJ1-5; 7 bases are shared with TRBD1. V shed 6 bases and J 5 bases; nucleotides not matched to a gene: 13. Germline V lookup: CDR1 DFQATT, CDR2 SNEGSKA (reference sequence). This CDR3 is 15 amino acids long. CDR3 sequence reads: CSAGDTGTEDQPQHF. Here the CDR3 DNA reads TGCAGTGCCGGAGATACGGGGACAGAGGATCAGCCCCAGCATTTT.

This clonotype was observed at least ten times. This CDR3 reads CASSLRSTGQGGQAFF. CDR3 DNA: TGTGCCAGCAGCTTGAGGAGTACGGGACAGGGGGGACAAGCTTTCTTT. The rearrangement uses TRBV5-5 and TRBJ1-1, with 11 bases fitting TRBD1. This CDR3 has 16 residues. V dropped 1 base and J dropped 9; count of bases not matched to a gene: 11. Germline CDR1 reads SGHKS; CDR2 reads YYEKEE (reference sequence).

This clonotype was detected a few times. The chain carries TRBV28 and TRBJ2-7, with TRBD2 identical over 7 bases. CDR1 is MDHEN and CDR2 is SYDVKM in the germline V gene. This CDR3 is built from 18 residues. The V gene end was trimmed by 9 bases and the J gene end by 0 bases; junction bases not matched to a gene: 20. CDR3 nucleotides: TGTGCCAGTATGTCGCCTTCCGGGACTACGGTAAGCTCCTACGAGCAGTACTTC. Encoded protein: CASMSPSGTTVSSYEQYF.

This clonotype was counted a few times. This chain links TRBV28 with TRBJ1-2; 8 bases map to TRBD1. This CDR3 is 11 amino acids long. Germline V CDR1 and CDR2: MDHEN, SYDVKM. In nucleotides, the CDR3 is TGTTCGCTGGGGGGGGACAGGGGCTACACCTTC. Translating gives CSLGGDRGYTF.

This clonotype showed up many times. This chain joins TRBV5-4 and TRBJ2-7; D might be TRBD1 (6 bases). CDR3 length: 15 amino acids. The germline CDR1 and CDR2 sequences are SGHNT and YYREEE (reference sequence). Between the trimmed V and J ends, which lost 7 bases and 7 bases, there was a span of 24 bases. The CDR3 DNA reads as TGTGCCAGCTTTCCGCCGGGACATAAGAAGCGTGAGCAGTACTTC. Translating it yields CASFPPGHKKREQYF.

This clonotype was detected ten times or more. The CDR3 DNA is TGCAGTGCTAGAGATAGCCTTCGAGGGGGATACACTGAAGCTTTCTTT. This sequence encodes CSARDSLRGGYTEAFF. The J gene is TRBJ1-1, the V gene TRBV20-1; possibly TRBD1 for D (6 bases). V lost 0 bases and J lost 3, with 17 bases in between. The CDR3 is made up of 16 amino acids. Germline V gene sequence: CDR1 DFQATT, CDR2 SNEGSKA (reference sequence).

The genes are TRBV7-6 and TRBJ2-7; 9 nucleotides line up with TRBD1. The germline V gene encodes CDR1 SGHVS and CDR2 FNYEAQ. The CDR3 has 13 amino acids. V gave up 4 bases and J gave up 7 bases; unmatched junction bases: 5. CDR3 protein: CASSSTGGKEQYF. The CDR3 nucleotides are TGTGCCAGCAGCTCGACAGGGGGGAAGGAGCAGTACTTC. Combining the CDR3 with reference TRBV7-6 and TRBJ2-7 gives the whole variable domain GAGVSQSPRYKVTKRGQDVALRCDPISGHVSLYWYRQALGQGPEFLTYFNYEAQQDKSGLPNDRFSAERPEGSISTLTIQRTEQRDSAMYRCASSSTGGKEQYFGPGTRLTVT.

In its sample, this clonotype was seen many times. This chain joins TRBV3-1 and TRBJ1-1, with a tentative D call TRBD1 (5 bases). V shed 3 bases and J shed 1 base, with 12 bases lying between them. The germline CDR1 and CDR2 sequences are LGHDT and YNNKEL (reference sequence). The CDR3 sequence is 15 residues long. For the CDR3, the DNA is TGTGCCAGCAGCCACTGGGGACGGAGGAACACTGAAGCTTTCTTT. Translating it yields CASSHWGRRNTEAFF. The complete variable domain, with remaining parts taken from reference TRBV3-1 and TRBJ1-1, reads DTAVSQTPKYLVTQMGNDKSIKCEQNLGHDTMYWYKQDSKKFLKIMFSYNNKELIINETVPNRFSPKSPDKAHLNLHINSLELGDSAVYFCASSHWGRRNTEAFFGQGTRLTVV.